This T cell receptor (beta chain) was captured by sequencing in a study of blood T cell repertoires in COVID-19. From germline, CDR1 is SGHRS and CDR2 YFSETQ. CDR3 size: 16 residues. V lost 1 base and J lost 0, with 11 bases in between. Data came from immunoSEQ multiplex PCR; TCRdb stores just in-frame clones and leaves some out. Among 60,000 to 90,000 clones listed, 80% to 90% were seen once. This chain uses TRBV5-1 with TRBJ2-4, with D perhaps TRBD2 (6 bases). The sample comprised peripheral blood. The TCR comes from a man in his 60s with COVID-19, enrolled during active disease. This CDR3 is CASSLHSGTAKNIQYF. The CDR3 coding sequence is TGCGCCAGCAGCTTGCATAGCGGAACAGCCAAAAACATTCAGTACTTC.